This T cell receptor beta chain was captured in a study of shared clonotypes between healthy human individuals. The CDR3 covers 15 residues. The V segment lost 7 bases and the J segment 6 bases; nucleotides outside the gene matches: 9. Germline V gene data show CDR1 as ENHRY and CDR2 as SYGVKD. For unsorted PBMC, approximately 300 ng DNA per replicate equaled about 30,000 T cell genomes. The sequencing of unsorted PBMC DNA took place on ten immunoSEQ deep assay plates. TCRdb's table, derived via immunoSEQ multiplex PCR, lists solely in-frame clones and lacks some. The sample includes around 480,000 clones, 75% to 80% of them seen just once. Whole-study findings and limits: Few donors restricted represented genetic and exposure-history diversity.

A word on this clone: Its antigen remains unidentified.

The sequence came from a woman aged 40 to 50 in good health. Some clones in this sample may be carry-over from other donors' samples. Sequenced input: PBMCs. The chain couples TRBV10-3 to TRBJ2-3; TRBD1 matches 11 bases. The CDR3 loop is CAITDGQGAGDTQYF. The DNA for the CDR3 is TGTGCCATCACCGACGGACAGGGGGCAGGGGATACGCAGTATTTT.